Listed here are 21 T cell receptor beta chains from one sample, sequenced in a study of blood T cell repertoires in COVID-19. The method was immunoSEQ multiplex PCR; TCRdb's version includes in-frame clones alone and lacks a portion of them. The sample shows approximately 360,000 clones, roughly 86% of them seen only once. Sequences were obtained from PBMCs or T cells enriched from blood (not recorded which). The receptors originated from a man aged 35 to 55 in a cohort exposed to, infected with or recovered from COVID-19 (not recorded which).

This chain connects TRBV25-1 to TRBJ2-2; possibly TRBD1 for D (6 bases). This CDR3 is 13 amino acids long. The V end lost 6 bases, the J end lost 4 bases, and 9 bases lay between the germline ends. Germline CDR1 reads MGHDK; CDR2 reads SYGVNS. CDR3 in amino acids: CASRKDSTGELFF. CDR3 sequence (DNA): TGTGCCAGCAGGAAGGACAGCACCGGGGAGCTGTTTTTT.

V gene TRBV5-1 combines with J gene TRBJ2-1; TRBD2 matches 14 bases. Per germline, CDR1 SGHRS and CDR2 YFSETQ. This CDR3 comprises 22 residues. The V gene end was trimmed by 0 bases and the J gene end by 5 bases; junction bases not matched to a gene: 19. The CDR3 bases are TGCGCCAGCAGCTTGGTGGGGGGGCCTATACAGGGACTAGCGGGAGTTAACAATGAGCAGTTCTTC. Translated, it gives CASSLVGGPIQGLAGVNNEQFF.

V and J are TRBV7-6 and TRBJ1-3; TRBD1 is a possible D gene (6 bases). CDR1 SGHVS and CDR2 FNYEAQ come from the germline V gene. The CDR3 is made up of 17 amino acids. The V end was cut by 5 bases, the J end by 0 bases, with 17 bases between. The CDR3: CASSRNPGAGSGNTIYF. The CDR3 DNA sequence: TGTGCCAGCAGCCGAAACCCAGGGGCCGGCTCTGGAAACACCATATATTTT.

The chain employs TRBV28 and TRBJ1-5; a weak D match, TRBD1 (5 bases). Germline V CDR1 and CDR2: MDHEN, SYDVKM. V lost 7 bases and J lost 1, with 17 bases in between. CDR3 length equals 16 residues. CDR3 loop: CASNEPPGMSNQPQHF. The CDR3 DNA sequence: TGTGCCAGCAACGAGCCCCCAGGGATGAGCAATCAGCCCCAGCATTTT.

The V and J genes are TRBV29-1 and TRBJ2-7; a weak D match, TRBD1 (6 bases). V lost 5 bases, J lost 7 bases, and 15 bases lay in between. CDR3 size: 12 residues. Germline V CDR1 and CDR2: SQVTM, ANQGSEA. Here the CDR3 reads CSVRTAWGEQYF. DNA of the CDR3: TGCAGCGTTCGGACAGCTTGGGGGGAGCAGTACTTC.

The CDR3 sequence: CASRLAAGELFF. The DNA for the CDR3 is TGTGCCAGCAGACTAGCCGCCGGGGAGCTGTTTTTT. This chain joins TRBV5-5 and TRBJ2-2; D may be TRBD2 (6 bases). Germline lookup yields CDR1 SGHKS and CDR2 YYEKEE (reference sequence). The CDR3 contains 12 residues. V was trimmed by 5 bases and J by 6 bases, leaving 8 bases between them.

The chain combines TRBV18 with TRBJ2-7; 10 bases fit TRBD1. CDR1 and CDR2 (germline): KGHSH, LQKENI. The trim removed 5 bases at V and 3 bases at J, leaving 7 bases unmatched. The CDR3 extends over 15 amino acids. The CDR3 here is CASSTTGGFFYEQYF. CDR3 nucleotides: TGTGCCAGCTCAACGACAGGGGGCTTCTTCTACGAGCAGTACTTC.

Remarks on this clone: Other DNA sequences from this sample encode an identical CDR3 as well. The chain combines TRBV2 with TRBJ1-5; D is perhaps TRBD1 (5 bases). The V gene lost 3 bases and the J gene lost 1 base, with 10 bases spanning the gap. Germline CDR1 reads SNHLY; CDR2 reads FYNNEI. This CDR3 has 15 residues. This CDR3 is CASSDEGLSNQPQHF. The CDR3 DNA reads TGTGCCAGCAGTGATGAGGGACTAAGCAATCAGCCCCAGCATTTT.

The chain employs TRBV7-9 and TRBJ2-1, with a weak D call TRBD2 (5 bases). V dropped 3 bases and J dropped 8 bases, with 8 bases sitting between them. In germline, CDR1 is SEHNR, CDR2 FQNEAQ (reference sequence). The CDR3 spans 12 residues. The CDR3 sequence is CASSFEEDEQFF. The CDR3 DNA reads TGTGCCAGCAGCTTCGAGGAGGATGAGCAGTTCTTC.

In this sample, this clone turned up once. CDR3 sequence reads: CASSLPQDSGNTIYF. For the CDR3, the DNA is TGCGCCAGCAGCCTTCCACAGGACTCTGGAAACACCATATATTTT. The chain joins TRBV5-1 to TRBJ1-3, with D possibly matching TRBD1 (5 bases). The CDR3 is 15 amino acids. Germline loops: CDR1 SGHRS, CDR2 YFSETQ. Between the trimmed V and J ends, which lost 4 bases and 0 bases, there was a span of 11 bases.

This clone was counted between two and nine times. The gene calls are TRBV30 and TRBJ2-6; 11 nucleotides match TRBD1. CDR1 is GTSNPN, CDR2 SVGIG, per germline (reference sequence). Germline trimming cut 0 bases from V and 2 bases from J; bases unmatched to any gene: 6. The CDR3 is 18 amino acids. CDR3 nucleotides: TGTGCCTGGAGTGTAATTTGGGACAGGGGGGCTGGGGCCAACGTCCTGACTTTC. Amino acids: CAWSVIWDRGAGANVLTF.

The genes are TRBV12-5 and TRBJ2-7; possible D gene TRBD1, 6 bases. There are 14 residues in the CDR3. Trimming removed 5 bases at V and 3 bases at J, with 14 bases between. Germline CDR1 and CDR2: LGHNT and FRNRAP. The CDR3 DNA follows: TGTGCTAGTGGTCCAGGACAGAATAGCTACGAGCAGTACTTC. Amino acid sequence: CASGPGQNSYEQYF.

In this sample, this clone turned up once. CDR3 DNA: TGTGCCACCAGCAGAGGGTCAGGGGTCTCCTACGAGCAGTACTTC. The encoded protein is CATSRGSGVSYEQYF. The chain is built from TRBV15 and TRBJ2-7; maybe TRBD1 (6 bases). Germline V CDR1 and CDR2: LNHNV, YYDKDF (reference sequence). The CDR3 runs to 15 residues. Trimming took off 1 base at V and 0 bases at J, with 10 bases between the two ends.

CDR3 residues: CASSFLSDRNSYNEQFF. CDR3 DNA: TGTGCCAGCAGTTTTCTCTCGGACAGGAACTCCTACAATGAGCAGTTCTTC. The J gene is TRBJ2-1, the V gene TRBV27; 7 bases agree with TRBD1. The V gene end was trimmed by 3 bases and the J gene end by 0 bases; junction bases not matched to a gene: 8. CDR3 size: 17 residues. The germline CDR1 and CDR2 sequences are MNHEY and SMNVEV (reference sequence).

J is TRBJ2-5 and V is TRBV18; 15 bases line up with TRBD2. Germline V gives CDR1 KGHSH, CDR2 LQKENI. Trimming took 1 base from V and 0 from J; bases not matched to a gene: 0. CDR3 size: 17 residues. The CDR3 loop reads CASSPRTSGGDQETQYF. CDR3 bases: TGTGCCAGCTCACCACGGACTAGCGGGGGGGACCAAGAGACCCAGTACTTC.

This chain uses TRBV2 with TRBJ1-3; D is unclear. V gave up 8 bases and J gave up 0 bases, with 14 bases separating them. Germline CDR1 and CDR2: SNHLY and FYNNEI. The CDR3 runs to 15 residues. CDR3 DNA sequence: TGTGCCAGCTCGAGGGAAGCTTTCTCTGGAAACACCATATATTTT. This gives the protein CASSREAFSGNTIYF.

The genes are TRBV6-1 and TRBJ2-5, with a tentative D call TRBD1 (5 bases). The germline V and J ends were trimmed by 3 bases and 4 bases, with 15 bases remaining between them. Germline assignment: CDR1 MNHNS and CDR2 SASEGT. The CDR3 has 15 residues. CDR3 residues: CASSDKQGSGETQYF. CDR3 bases: TGTGCCAGCAGTGATAAGCAGGGTTCTGGAGAGACCCAGTACTTC.

The chain has TRBV5-4 and TRBJ1-2; 12 nucleotides align to TRBD1. CDR1 and CDR2 from the germline V gene are SGHNT and YYREEE (reference sequence). The CDR3 runs to 15 residues. J lost 3 bases, V lost 4 bases, and 4 bases had no gene match. The chain's CDR3 is CASSLGTGGHYGYTF. In nucleotides, the CDR3 is TGTGCCAGCAGCCTAGGGACAGGGGGCCACTATGGCTACACCTTC.

The chain uses TRBV30 and TRBJ2-7; TRBD2 aligns across 9 bases. Germline CDR1 is GTSNPN and CDR2 is SVGIG (reference sequence). V lost 6 bases to trimming and J lost 0 bases; unmatched junction nucleotides: 6. This CDR3 is built from 14 residues. The CDR3 sequence: CACSGSLNSYEQYF. DNA of the CDR3: TGTGCCTGTAGCGGGAGCCTAAACTCCTACGAGCAGTACTTC. Full variable domain (missing parts from reference TRBV30 and TRBJ2-7): SQTIHQWPATLVQPVGSPLSLECTVEGTSNPNLYWYRQAAGRGLQLLFYSVGIGQISSEVPQNLSASRPQDRQFILSSKKLLLSDSGFYLCACSGSLNSYEQYFGPGTRLTVT.

The chain recombines TRBV28 with TRBJ2-5, with no clear D. From germline, CDR1 is MDHEN and CDR2 SYDVKM. Trimming removed 4 bases at V and 4 bases at J, with 10 bases between. The CDR3 covers 13 residues. CDR3 amino acids: CASSSQPRETQYF. The CDR3 nucleotides are TGTGCCAGCAGTTCACAGCCTCGAGAGACCCAGTACTTC.

The chain carries TRBV5-1 and TRBJ2-3; 12 positions agree with TRBD2. The junction had 10 bases not matched to a gene; V was cut back by 0 bases and J by 5 bases. The germline gives CDR1 SGHRS, CDR2 YFSETQ. The CDR3 spans 18 residues. This CDR3 is CASSLVGASGRARDTQYF. Here the CDR3 DNA reads TGCGCCAGCAGCTTGGTAGGGGCTAGCGGGAGGGCCAGAGATACGCAGTATTTT. Full variable domain (outside the CDR3, taken from reference TRBV5-1 and TRBJ2-3): KAGVTQTPRYLIKTRGQQVTLSCSPISGHRSVSWYQQTPGQGLQFLFEYFSETQRNKGNFPGRFSGRQFSNSRSEMNVSTLELGDSALYLCASSLVGASGRARDTQYFGPGTRLTVL.